This entry concerns a single T cell receptor (beta chain). Germline assignment: CDR1 SGHVS and CDR2 FNYEAQ. V gave up 2 bases and J gave up 1 base; unmatched junction bases: 2. The CDR3 extends over 16 amino acids. This sample was taken from a study of cytomegalovirus exposure and HLA in healthy donors. The primer mix had 60 Vbeta and 13 Jbeta primers. Clones were sequenced by immunoSEQ multiplex PCR, and TCRdb holds only the in-frame ones, with some missing. The profile shows 100,000 to 150,000 clones, roughly three quarters of them singletons. This TCR came from a woman between 40 and 55 years old in good health and CMV-seronegative. The sequencing input was PBMCs. The chain couples TRBV7-6 to TRBJ2-3, with 11 bases fitting TRBD2. CDR3 protein: CASSLLAGGRTDTQYF. CDR3 sequence (DNA): TGTGCCAGCAGCTTACTAGCGGGGGGTCGCACAGATACGCAGTATTTT.